A selection of T cell receptor beta chains follows, all from one sample in a study of cytomegalovirus exposure and HLA in healthy donors. Data came from immunoSEQ multiplex PCR; TCRdb stores just in-frame clones and leaves some out. The sample lists some 240,000 clones; roughly 83% were seen once. Sequencing was done on a sample of PBMCs. Receptor source: a young woman in good health and CMV-seronegative. Each CDR3 is given without its conserved first and last residue. Each record gives: V gene, J gene, CDR3 protein.

TRBV2	TRBJ2-1	ASSSPPTSANEQF
TRBV27	TRBJ2-2	ASSLKVVGRTGELF
TRBV9	TRBJ2-3	ASSLNSGTGIDTQY
TRBV7-8	TRBJ1-5	ASSYEGNRQPQH
TRBV11-2	TRBJ2-7	ASSLEISPEQY
TRBV30	TRBJ1-2	AWVRWGAGGYT
TRBV7-3	TRBJ2-1	ASSFASGSYNEQF
TRBV28	TRBJ2-7	ASSMSGTGAYEQY
TRBV9	TRBJ1-3	ASSGSGNTIY
TRBV2	TRBJ1-4	ASSRGQLNEKLF
TRBV30	TRBJ1-5	AWNSGGPQPQH
TRBV7-9	TRBJ1-4	ASSVGGLNEKLF
TRBV29-1	TRBJ1-1	SVDERTGRVRNTEAF
TRBV5-1	TRBJ1-3	ASSPGRSSGGNTIY
TRBV5-1	TRBJ2-7	ASSFGTSGYEQY
TRBV9	TRBJ2-3	ASSVEGQGASTDTQY
TRBV19	TRBJ1-2	ASSDLIYGYT
TRBV4-1	TRBJ1-2	ASSSAAGGGPNYGYT
TRBV9	TRBJ1-2	ASSVAAGNDGYT
TRBV11-2	TRBJ1-2	ASSRRKGNYGYT
TRBV28	TRBJ2-7	ASRLDRAAGSYEQY
TRBV6-6	TRBJ2-1	ASSVSTGVQF
TRBV27	TRBJ1-2	ASSLSGSYGYT
TRBV2	TRBJ2-1	ASSEVGGYNEQF
TRBV10-3	TRBJ1-1	AISERAGANTEAF
TRBV5-6	TRBJ2-6	ASSFGPNVLT
TRBV30	TRBJ2-5	AWRTGQGVQETQY
TRBV2	TRBJ1-2	ASSPPGQGTSGYT
TRBV7-2	TRBJ1-5	ASSLRSNQPQH
TRBV5-1	TRBJ2-5	ASSLTSRPETQY
TRBV6-5	TRBJ2-5	ASRSTAGQETQY
TRBV5-1	TRBJ1-1	ASSLYGLGNTEAF
TRBV6-5	TRBJ1-5	ASSRQGIGNQPQH
TRBV19	TRBJ1-2	ASSTRRGRGGYGYT
TRBV4-1	TRBJ1-3	ASSQGGNTIY
TRBV4-1	TRBJ2-7	ASSQGPPGQGNEQY
TRBV6-1	TRBJ1-2	ASRDRLSYGYT
TRBV30	TRBJ1-5	AWGLRQGNQPQH
TRBV29-1	TRBJ2-3	SVGFLGTTDTQY
TRBV7-9	TRBJ2-7	ASSYWPGGASEQY
TRBV27	TRBJ2-3	ASREGTGVQY
TRBV7-9	TRBJ2-3	ASSPGLAGGSLTDTQY
TRBV6-5	TRBJ1-2	ASSNPPGDSGGYT
TRBV11-3	TRBJ2-1	ASSPGSEGNEQF
TRBV9	TRBJ2-7	ASSPRGGEQY
TRBV5-1	TRBJ1-1	ASSLQVPGDTEAF
TRBV4-2	TRBJ2-1	ASSQEGGLAYNEQF
TRBV4-1	TRBJ2-3	ASSRREVEDTQY
TRBV4-1	TRBJ2-7	ASSQWKSYEQY
TRBV5-1	TRBJ1-4	ASSYRGKNEKLF
TRBV5-1	TRBJ1-2	ASSLEGRGVYGYT
TRBV10-3	TRBJ2-1	AISSPGNEQF
TRBV2	TRBJ2-7	ASSRRPDRSYEQY
TRBV7-8	TRBJ1-1	ASSALQGFRTEAF
TRBV30	TRBJ2-3	AWSVRGTRGDTQY
TRBV12-5	TRBJ1-1	ASGLGNTEAF
TRBV6-5	TRBJ2-5	ASSILGKETQY
TRBV9	TRBJ2-3	ASSPRWGGVTDTQY
TRBV5-4	TRBJ2-3	ASRPVRETDTQY